The 8 T cell receptor beta chains below all came from one sample that was sequenced in a study of Ad26.COV2.S vaccination and SARS-CoV-2 variants. The repertoire was sequenced with immunoSEQ multiplex PCR; TCRdb's copy has only in-frame clones and lacks some. Of some 180,000 clones in the sample, about 83% were seen once. The specimen was peripheral blood, collected after recovery from COVID-19. The receptors come from a human donor who had recovered from COVID-19.

The V call is TRBV7-2, the J call TRBJ2-7; D may match TRBD1 or TRBD2 (5 bases each). CDR3 length equals 14 residues. V lost 3 bases and J lost 2, with 11 bases in between. Germline lookup yields CDR1 SGHTA and CDR2 FQGNSA. Here the CDR3 DNA reads TGTGCCAGCAGCTTTGAGTGGGGACCCTACGAGCAGTACTTC. Its protein is CASSFEWGPYEQYF.

This clone was recorded only once. The chain joins TRBV23-1 to TRBJ2-1; TRBD1 matches 11 bases. TRBV23-1 counts as an open reading frame of uncertain function. The V gene end was trimmed by 6 bases and the J gene end by 5 bases; junction bases not matched to a gene: 6. The CDR3 has 15 amino acids. The DNA for the CDR3 is TGCGCCAGCAGGATGGACAGGGGGCCACACAATGAGCAGTTCTTC. This gives the protein CASRMDRGPHNEQFF.

The V gene is TRBV18, the J gene TRBJ2-5, with TRBD2 matching over 14 bases. The CDR3 totals 18 residues. Germline V gives CDR1 KGHSH, CDR2 LQKENI. J lost 0 bases, V lost 0 bases, and 3 bases had no gene match. CDR3 coding DNA: TGTGCCAGCTCACCACCGGGACTAGCGGGAGTCAACCAAGAGACCCAGTACTTC. It yields the protein CASSPPGLAGVNQETQYF.

The chain recombines TRBV7-8 with TRBJ1-4; perhaps TRBD1 as D (5 bases). The CDR3 totals 14 residues. Germline V gene lookup returns CDR1 SGHVS and CDR2 FQNEAQ. V was cut by 1 base and J by 2 bases, with 5 bases left in between. The DNA of the CDR3 is TGTGCCAGCAGCTTAGGGGGGACTAATGAAAAACTGTTTTTT. Amino acids: CASSLGGTNEKLFF.

This sequence joins TRBV28 and TRBJ1-2; perhaps TRBD1 as D (6 bases). Trimming left V 3 bases short and J 8 bases short, with 13 bases between. The CDR3 covers 13 residues. Germline V lookup: CDR1 MDHEN, CDR2 SYDVKM. As DNA, the CDR3 is TGTGCCAGCAGTTTGCGCAGGGGAGGGGGCTACACCTTC. It translates to CASSLRRGGGYTF.

This chain connects TRBV29-1 to TRBJ2-1; weak D call: TRBD2 (6 bases). The germline V gene has CDR1 SQVTM and CDR2 ANQGSEA. V was cut by 3 bases and J by 7 bases, with 13 bases left in between. CDR3 size: 13 residues. The CDR3 is CSVDGGAGNEQFF. The CDR3 nucleotides are TGCAGCGTTGACGGAGGGGCAGGGAATGAGCAGTTCTTC.

The chain has TRBV7-6 and TRBJ2-7; 9 bases agree with TRBD2. The V gene's germline CDR1 is SGHVS and CDR2 FNYEAQ. The trim removed 1 base at V and 2 bases at J, leaving 9 bases unmatched. CDR3 length: 17 amino acids. The CDR3 DNA reads TGTGCCAGCAGCTTAGTCCCTCCGGGCGGGGGGGCCTACGAGCAGTACTTC. It translates to CASSLVPPGGGAYEQYF.

This rearrangement joins TRBV7-9 to TRBJ2-1; D possibly corresponds to TRBD2 (5 bases). With 0 bases removed from V and 5 bases from J, the gap between germline ends came to 8 bases. The CDR3 is 14 amino acids. Germline V gene lookup returns CDR1 SEHNR and CDR2 FQNEAQ (reference sequence). The CDR3 region is CASSLAGVNNEQFF. In DNA form, the CDR3 reads TGTGCCAGCAGCTTAGCGGGAGTGAACAATGAGCAGTTCTTC.